The next 13 T cell receptor beta chains were all read from a single sample in a study of blood T cell repertoires in COVID-19. Method: immunoSEQ multiplex PCR; TCRdb's copy keeps in-frame clones and lacks some. The table includes about 200,000 clones, around four fifths detected once. Sequenced material: PBMCs or T cells enriched from blood (not recorded which). The receptors stem from a man in his forties who had recovered from COVID-19.

In this sample, this clone turned up once. This chain connects TRBV18 to TRBJ1-2, with D possibly TRBD1 on 6 matching bases. Between the trimmed V and J ends, which lost 2 bases and 0 bases, there was a span of 13 bases. From germline, CDR1 is KGHSH and CDR2 LQKENI. This CDR3 contains 16 residues. In nucleotides, the CDR3 is TGTGCCAGCTCACCAACTTCAACAGGGTCTAACTATGGCTACACCTTC. Translating gives CASSPTSTGSNYGYTF.

The chain links TRBV6-5 to TRBJ2-7, with 12 bases lining up with TRBD2. Germline V CDR1 and CDR2: MNHEY, SVGAGI. Trimming removed 6 bases from V and 6 bases from J; junction bases left unmatched: 6. The CDR3 consists of 14 residues. CDR3 protein: CASRTSGGSREQYV. CDR3 in DNA: TGTGCCAGCAGAACTAGCGGGGGGTCTCGCGAGCAGTACGTC.

This clone showed up just a few times. The CDR3 sequence: CARGGDTEAFF. CDR3 coding DNA: TGTGCCAGAGGGGGAGACACTGAAGCTTTCTTT. The chain joins TRBV2 to TRBJ1-1, with D possibly TRBD1 on 6 matching bases. CDR3 size: 11 residues. Trimming pared 9 bases from V and 3 bases from J, leaving 8 bases between. The germline gives CDR1 SNHLY, CDR2 FYNNEI.

The J gene is TRBJ1-2, the V gene TRBV4-2, with D unresolved. The CDR3 totals 15 residues. Germline CDR1 LGHNA, CDR2 YNFKEQ. Trimming shortened V by 2 bases and J by 6 bases, and 16 bases separated the two germline ends. CDR3 DNA: TGTGCCAGCAGCCAAAAGGCGGGCTTCCCCCATGGCTACACCTTC. It is translated as CASSQKAGFPHGYTF.

This clone has just a few counts. The V gene is TRBV5-4, the J gene TRBJ2-2; 7 positions agree with TRBD1. V lost 4 bases and J lost 5; bases outside the gene matches: 8. Germline V gene sequence: CDR1 SGHNT, CDR2 YYREEE (reference sequence). The CDR3 is made up of 15 amino acids. In DNA form, the CDR3 reads TGTGCCAGCAGCACCGGACAGGCCAGGACCGGGGAGCTGTTTTTT. Protein: CASSTGQARTGELFF.

V usage is TRBV6-2 or TRBV6-3 and J usage is TRBJ1-2; D remains ambiguous. There are 17 residues in the CDR3. V shed 4 bases and J shed 2 bases, with 20 bases lying between them. CDR1 MNHEY and CDR2 SVGEGT come from the germline V gene. CDR3 loop: CASSSQRTGGWNYGYTF. CDR3 bases: TGTGCCAGCAGTTCTCAACGCACCGGAGGGTGGAACTATGGCTACACCTTC.

V gene TRBV9 combines with J gene TRBJ2-7; TRBD1 matches at 7 bases. CDR1 and CDR2 (germline): SGDLS, YYNGEE. CDR3 length: 14 residues. The V segment lost 3 bases and the J segment 0 bases; nucleotides outside the gene matches: 3. This CDR3 reads CASSADRVSYEQYF. For the CDR3, the DNA is TGTGCCAGCAGCGCCGACAGGGTCTCCTACGAGCAGTACTTC.

This CDR3 is CASSPGAGGQPQHF. The CDR3 DNA reads as TGTGCCAGCAGCCCTGGGGCAGGTGGTCAGCCCCAGCATTTT. The chain combines TRBV7-2 with TRBJ1-5; D is perhaps TRBD1 (5 bases). V was clipped by 5 bases and J by 6 bases, with 14 bases between them. From germline, CDR1 is SGHTA and CDR2 FQGNSA. The CDR3 extends over 14 amino acids. The full variable domain, rest sourced from reference TRBV7-2 and TRBJ1-5, is GAGVSQSPSNKVTEKGKDVELRCDPISGHTALYWYRQSLGQGLEFLIYFQGNSAPDKSGLPSDRFSAERTGGSVSTLTIQRTQQEDSAVYLCASSPGAGGQPQHFGDGTRLSIL.

This sequence joins TRBV5-1 and TRBJ2-2; D unresolved. The CDR3 sequence is 15 residues long. V was trimmed by 0 bases and J by 0 bases, leaving 6 bases between them. Germline V lookup: CDR1 SGHRS, CDR2 YFSETQ. In DNA form, the CDR3 reads TGCGCCAGCAGCTTGGCTGTCCCGAACACCGGGGAGCTGTTTTTT. Protein product: CASSLAVPNTGELFF. Supplemented by reference TRBV5-1 and TRBJ2-2, the full variable domain reads KAGVTQTPRYLIKTRGQQVTLSCSPISGHRSVSWYQQTPGQGLQFLFEYFSETQRNKGNFPGRFSGRQFSNSRSEMNVSTLELGDSALYLCASSLAVPNTGELFFGEGSRLTVL.

V usage is TRBV27 and J usage is TRBJ1-6; D might be TRBD1 (6 bases). V was cut by 5 bases and J by 9 bases, with 11 bases left in between. This CDR3 has 13 residues. The germline gives CDR1 MNHEY, CDR2 SMNVEV (reference sequence). CDR3 nucleotide sequence: TGTGCCAGCAGTATAACAGGGAGTTCACCCCTCCACTTT. Amino acids: CASSITGSSPLHF.

This clone appeared a few times. V and J are TRBV19 and TRBJ2-5; D ambiguous. There are 14 residues in the CDR3. Germline V gene sequence: CDR1 LNHDA, CDR2 SQIVND (reference sequence). V gave up 3 bases and J gave up 1 base, with 9 bases separating them. This CDR3 reads CASSITASQETQYF. The CDR3 DNA sequence: TGTGCCAGTAGTATTACAGCATCCCAAGAGACCCAGTACTTC.

The CDR3 is CAWGPDSPYGYTF. The CDR3 coding sequence is TGTGCCTGGGGTCCGGACAGCCCCTATGGCTACACCTTC. This chain connects TRBV30 to TRBJ1-2; the D gene is possibly TRBD1 (6 bases). Germline V CDR1 and CDR2: GTSNPN, SVGIG (reference sequence). The germline V and J ends were trimmed by 5 bases and 4 bases, with 14 bases remaining between them. The CDR3 loop spans 13 amino acids.

The gene calls are TRBV28 and TRBJ1-2; weak D call: TRBD1 (6 bases). V was shortened by 6 bases and J by 4 bases, with 18 bases between the two germline ends. Germline V lookup: CDR1 MDHEN, CDR2 SYDVKM. The CDR3 covers 15 residues. CDR3 loop: CASSIPGHTIYGYTF. CDR3 sequence (DNA): TGTGCCAGCAGCATACCGGGACATACAATCTATGGCTACACCTTC.